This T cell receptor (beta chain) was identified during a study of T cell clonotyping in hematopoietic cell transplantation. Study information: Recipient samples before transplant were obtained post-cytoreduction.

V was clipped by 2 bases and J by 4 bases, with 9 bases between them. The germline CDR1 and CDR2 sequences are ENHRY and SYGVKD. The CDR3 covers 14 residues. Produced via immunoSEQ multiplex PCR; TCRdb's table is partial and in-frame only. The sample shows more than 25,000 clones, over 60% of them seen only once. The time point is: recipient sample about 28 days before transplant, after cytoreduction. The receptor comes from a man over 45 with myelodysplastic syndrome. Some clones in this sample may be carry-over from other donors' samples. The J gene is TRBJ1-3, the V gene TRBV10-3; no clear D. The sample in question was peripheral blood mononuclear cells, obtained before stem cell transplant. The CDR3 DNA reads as TGTGCCATCAGTGAGGCGGGGTTGGGAAACACCATATATTTT. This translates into CAISEAGLGNTIYF.